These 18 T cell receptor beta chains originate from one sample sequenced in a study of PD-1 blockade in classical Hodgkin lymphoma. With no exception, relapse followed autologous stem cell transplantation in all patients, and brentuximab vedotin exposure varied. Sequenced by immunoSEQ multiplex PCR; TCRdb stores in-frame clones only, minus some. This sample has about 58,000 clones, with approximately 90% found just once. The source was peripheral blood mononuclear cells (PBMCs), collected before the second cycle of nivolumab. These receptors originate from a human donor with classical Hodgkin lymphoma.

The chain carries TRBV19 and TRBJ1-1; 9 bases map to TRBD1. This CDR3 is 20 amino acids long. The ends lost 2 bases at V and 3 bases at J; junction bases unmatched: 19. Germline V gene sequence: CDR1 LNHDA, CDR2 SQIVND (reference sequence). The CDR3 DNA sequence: TGTGCCAGTAGTATAAGTGGTCCGGCGGGACAGGGAGTAGAAGACACTGAAGCTTTCTTT. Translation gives CASSISGPAGQGVEDTEAFF.

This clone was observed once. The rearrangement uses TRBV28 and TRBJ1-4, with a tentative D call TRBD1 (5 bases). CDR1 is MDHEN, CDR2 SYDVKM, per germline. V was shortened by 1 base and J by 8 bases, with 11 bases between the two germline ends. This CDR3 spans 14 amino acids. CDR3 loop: CASSLLQGGEKLFF. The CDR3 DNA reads TGTGCCAGCAGTTTATTGCAGGGAGGGGAAAAACTGTTTTTT.

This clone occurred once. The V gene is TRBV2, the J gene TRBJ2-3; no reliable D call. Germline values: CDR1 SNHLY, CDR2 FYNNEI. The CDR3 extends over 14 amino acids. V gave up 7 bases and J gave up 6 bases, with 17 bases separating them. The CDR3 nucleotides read TGTGCCAGCACTCCCCCGCGTGAATTGGATACGCAGTATTTT. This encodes CASTPPRELDTQYF.

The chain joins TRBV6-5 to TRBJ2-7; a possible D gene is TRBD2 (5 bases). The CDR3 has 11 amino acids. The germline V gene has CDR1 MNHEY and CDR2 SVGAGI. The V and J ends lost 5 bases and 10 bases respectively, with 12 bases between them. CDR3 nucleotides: TGTGCCAGCAGTCTTCGGGATCGCCAGTACTTC. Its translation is CASSLRDRQYF.

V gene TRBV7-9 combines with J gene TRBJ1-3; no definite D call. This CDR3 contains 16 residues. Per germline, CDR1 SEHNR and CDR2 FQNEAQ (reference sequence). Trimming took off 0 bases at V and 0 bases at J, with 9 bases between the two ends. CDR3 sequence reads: CASSLASTSSGNTIYF. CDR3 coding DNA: TGTGCCAGCAGCTTAGCATCGACCAGCTCTGGAAACACCATATATTTT.

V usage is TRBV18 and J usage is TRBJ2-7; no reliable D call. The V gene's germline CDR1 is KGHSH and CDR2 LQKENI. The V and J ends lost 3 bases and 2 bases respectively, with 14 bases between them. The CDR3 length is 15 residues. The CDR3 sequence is CASSPPDVATYEQYF. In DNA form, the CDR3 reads TGTGCCAGCTCACCCCCGGACGTGGCTACCTACGAGCAGTACTTC. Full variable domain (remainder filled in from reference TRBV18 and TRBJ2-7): NAGVMQNPRHLVRRRGQEARLRCSPMKGHSHVYWYRQLPEEGLKFMVYLQKENIIDESGMPKERFSAEFPKEGPSILRIQQVVRGDSAAYFCASSPPDVATYEQYFGPGTRLTVT.

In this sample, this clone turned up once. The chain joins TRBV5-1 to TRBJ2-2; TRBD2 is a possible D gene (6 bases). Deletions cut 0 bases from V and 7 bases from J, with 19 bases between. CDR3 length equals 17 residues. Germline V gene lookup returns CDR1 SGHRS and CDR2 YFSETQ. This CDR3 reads CASSLDRDLGIGGELFF. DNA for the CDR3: TGCGCCAGCAGCTTGGACCGGGACTTAGGAATTGGCGGGGAGCTGTTTTTT.

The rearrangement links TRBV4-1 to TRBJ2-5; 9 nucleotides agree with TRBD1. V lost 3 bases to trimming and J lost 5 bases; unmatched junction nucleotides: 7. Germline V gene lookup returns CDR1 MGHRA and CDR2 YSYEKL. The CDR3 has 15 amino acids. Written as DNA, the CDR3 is TGCGCCAGCAGCCAGCTACAGGGGGCATGGGAGACCCAGTACTTC. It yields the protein CASSQLQGAWETQYF.

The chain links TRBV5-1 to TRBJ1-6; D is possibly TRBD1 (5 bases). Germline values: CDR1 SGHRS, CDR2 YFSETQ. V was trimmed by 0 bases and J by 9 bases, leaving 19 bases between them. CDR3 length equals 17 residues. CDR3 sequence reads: CASSLVGQGVDASPLHF. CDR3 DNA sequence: TGCGCCAGCAGCTTGGTGGGGCAGGGAGTGGACGCTTCACCCCTCCACTTT.

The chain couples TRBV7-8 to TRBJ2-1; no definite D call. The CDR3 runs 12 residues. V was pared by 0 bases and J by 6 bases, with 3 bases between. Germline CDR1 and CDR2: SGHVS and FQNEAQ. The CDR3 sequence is CASSLAFNEQFF. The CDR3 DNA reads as TGTGCCAGCAGCTTAGCCTTCAATGAGCAGTTCTTC.

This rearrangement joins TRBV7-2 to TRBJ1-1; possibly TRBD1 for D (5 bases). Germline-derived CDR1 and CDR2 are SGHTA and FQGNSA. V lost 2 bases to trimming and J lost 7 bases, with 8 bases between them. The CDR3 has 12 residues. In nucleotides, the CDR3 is TGTGCCAGCAGCTTAAGGGGCGGTGAAGCTTTCTTT. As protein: CASSLRGGEAFF.

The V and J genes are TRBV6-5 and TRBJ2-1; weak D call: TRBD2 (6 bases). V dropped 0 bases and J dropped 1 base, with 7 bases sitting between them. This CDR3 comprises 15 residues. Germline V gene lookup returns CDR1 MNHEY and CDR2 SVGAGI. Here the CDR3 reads CASSYSGRSYNEQFF. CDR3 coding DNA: TGTGCCAGCAGTTACTCTGGGAGGTCCTACAATGAGCAGTTCTTC.

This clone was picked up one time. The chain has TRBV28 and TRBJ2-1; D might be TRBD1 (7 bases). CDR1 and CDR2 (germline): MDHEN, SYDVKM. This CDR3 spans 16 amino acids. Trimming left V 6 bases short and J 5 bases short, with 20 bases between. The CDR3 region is CASSPLETRGDNEQFF. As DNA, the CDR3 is TGTGCCAGCAGCCCCCTTGAGACCAGGGGGGACAATGAGCAGTTCTTC. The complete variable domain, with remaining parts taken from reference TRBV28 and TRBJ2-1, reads DVKVTQSSRYLVKRTGEKVFLECVQDMDHENMFWYRQDPGLGLRLIYFSYDVKMKEKGDIPEGYSVSREKKERFSLILESASTNQTSMYLCASSPLETRGDNEQFFGPGTRLTVL.

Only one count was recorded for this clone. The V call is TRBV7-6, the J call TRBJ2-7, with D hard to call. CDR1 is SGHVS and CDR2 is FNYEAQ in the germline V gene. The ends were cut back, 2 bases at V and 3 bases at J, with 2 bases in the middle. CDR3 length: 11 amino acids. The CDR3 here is CASSLLYEQYF. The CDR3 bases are TGTGCCAGCAGCTTACTCTACGAGCAGTACTTC. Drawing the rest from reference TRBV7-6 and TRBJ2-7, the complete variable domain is GAGVSQSPRYKVTKRGQDVALRCDPISGHVSLYWYRQALGQGPEFLTYFNYEAQQDKSGLPNDRFSAERPEGSISTLTIQRTEQRDSAMYRCASSLLYEQYFGPGTRLTVT.

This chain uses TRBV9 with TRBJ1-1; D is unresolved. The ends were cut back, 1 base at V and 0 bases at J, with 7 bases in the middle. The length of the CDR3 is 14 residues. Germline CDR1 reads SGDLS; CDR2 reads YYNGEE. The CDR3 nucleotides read TGTGCCAGCAGCGTATCGGCGATGAACACTGAAGCTTTCTTT. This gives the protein CASSVSAMNTEAFF.

CDR3 residues: CASSLLAGPGHTPLHF. Written as DNA, the CDR3 is TGTGCCAGCTCCCTCCTAGCGGGGCCGGGACATACACCCCTCCACTTT. The chain is built from TRBV13 and TRBJ1-6, with D possibly being TRBD1 (6 bases). The V gene lost 8 bases and the J gene lost 11 bases, with 25 bases spanning the gap. Germline loops: CDR1 PRHDT, CDR2 FYEKMQ (reference sequence). This CDR3 is 16 amino acids long.

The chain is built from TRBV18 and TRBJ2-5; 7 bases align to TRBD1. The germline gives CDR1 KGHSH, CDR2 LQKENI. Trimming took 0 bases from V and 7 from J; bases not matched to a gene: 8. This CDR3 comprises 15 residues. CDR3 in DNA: TGTGCCAGCTCACCACCGGGACAGACCTCAGGGACCCAGTACTTC. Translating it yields CASSPPGQTSGTQYF.

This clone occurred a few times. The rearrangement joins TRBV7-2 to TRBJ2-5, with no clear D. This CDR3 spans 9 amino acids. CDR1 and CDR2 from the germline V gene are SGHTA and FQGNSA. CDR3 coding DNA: TGTGCAGAAGGAGAGACCCAGTACTTC. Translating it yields CAEGETQYF.